This entry concerns a single T cell receptor (beta chain). CDR1 and CDR2 (germline): LGHDT, YNNKEL (reference sequence). The CDR3 length is 13 residues. The V and J ends lost 3 bases and 6 bases respectively, with 11 bases between them. The data were taken from a study of early T cells in non-severe SARS-CoV-2 infection. Study background: Sequencing used unsorted whole-blood bulk RNA, so chains lack pairing.

MiXCR was run by TCRdb on the 5' RACE reads, yielding one entry per CDR3 protein. The sample carries 65,000 to 80,000 distinct CDR3 sequences, around 14% recorded once. This TCR was recovered from an adult who was a healthcare worker with PCR-confirmed SARS-CoV-2 infection or an uninfected control (not recorded which). Sequences were obtained from whole blood. The chain recombines TRBV3-1 with TRBJ1-2, with D possibly matching TRBD1 (5 bases). CDR3 sequence (DNA): TGTGCCAGCAGCCATCTCCAGGGCGATGGCTACACCTTC. Amino acid sequence: CASSHLQGDGYTF.